Listed here are 21 T cell receptor beta chains from one sample, sequenced in a study of CD8 T cells in ankylosing spondylitis. In TCRdb, the 5' RACE reads were re-called with MiXCR into one record per CDR3 protein. In the table there are about 340,000 distinct CDR3 sequences, under 15% of which are singletons. Specimen: blood, either unsorted or a sorted T cell fraction (not recorded which). These TCRs come from a male donor with ankylosing spondylitis or in good health (not recorded which).

This chain connects TRBV7-2 to TRBJ2-3; no definite D call. Germline V gene sequence: CDR1 SGHTA, CDR2 FQGNSA. The CDR3 has 15 residues. V gave up 5 bases and J gave up 5 bases, with 17 bases separating them. The DNA of the CDR3 is TGTGCCAGCAGCCGTTTAGCCGCCTTCGGAGATACGCAGTATTTT. Translation: CASSRLAAFGDTQYF.

This clonotype has a handful of counts. The V gene is TRBV25-1, the J gene TRBJ2-7, with D possibly being TRBD1 (6 bases). The CDR3 spans 12 residues. The V gene lost 9 bases and the J gene lost 1 base, with 10 bases spanning the gap. Germline V gene sequence: CDR1 MGHDK, CDR2 SYGVNS. For the CDR3, the DNA is TGTGCCAGATTCGACAGGTCCTACGAGCAGTACTTC. Translation gives CARFDRSYEQYF.

This clonotype has a handful of counts. The chain combines TRBV6-5 with TRBJ2-7; TRBD2 aligns across 8 bases. The CDR3 runs to 16 residues. V shed 3 bases and J 1 base; nucleotides not matched to a gene: 8. The germline gives CDR1 MNHEY, CDR2 SVGAGI. The CDR3 nucleotides are TGTGCCAGCAGTTATCCGGGTATAGCGGGATCCTACGAGCAGTACTTC. Its protein product is CASSYPGIAGSYEQYF.

The rearrangement joins TRBV10-2 to TRBJ2-7; TRBD1 is a possible D gene (5 bases). The V gene lost 3 bases and the J gene lost 4 bases, with 13 bases spanning the gap. This CDR3 is built from 14 residues. CDR1 is WSHSY, CDR2 SAAADI, per germline. The CDR3 sequence is CASSDRVNGYEQYF. The CDR3 DNA sequence: TGCGCCAGCAGTGACAGGGTAAATGGGTACGAGCAGTACTTC.

The CDR3 spells CASSYSSLQGADTQYF. The CDR3 DNA reads TGTGCCAGCAGTTACTCGAGCCTGCAGGGAGCAGATACGCAGTATTTT. V usage is TRBV6-5 and J usage is TRBJ2-3; D is possibly TRBD1 or TRBD2 (5 bases each). V was cut by 0 bases and J by 4 bases, with 14 bases left in between. Germline CDR1 and CDR2: MNHEY and SVGAGI. The CDR3 runs to 16 residues.

This clonotype was observed a few times. The chain has TRBV29-1 and TRBJ1-1, with D perhaps TRBD1 (6 bases). The CDR3 contains 14 residues. CDR1 and CDR2 from the germline V gene are SQVTM and ANQGSEA. V was clipped by 0 bases and J by 1 base, with 9 bases between them. The CDR3 bases are TGCAGCGTTGAAGATCCAGGGGAGAACACTGAAGCTTTCTTT. This codes for CSVEDPGENTEAFF.

This clonotype was seen a few times. The chain recombines TRBV7-6 with TRBJ2-3; D not certain. The CDR3 is made up of 15 amino acids. Germline loops: CDR1 SGHVS, CDR2 FNYEAQ. V was clipped by 2 bases and J by 2 bases, with 11 bases between them. The CDR3 DNA sequence: TGTGCCAGCAGCTTAAAAGGAGACTTCACAGATACGCAGTATTTT. It encodes CASSLKGDFTDTQYF.

This clonotype was observed a handful of times. V and J are TRBV14 and TRBJ2-3; 9 nucleotides align to TRBD2. V was pared by 0 bases and J by 8 bases, with 18 bases of the junction left unmatched. CDR1 and CDR2 (germline): SGHDN, FVKESK. The CDR3 contains 19 residues. The CDR3 loop reads CASSQEAGSWLAGLGTQYF. Written as DNA, the CDR3 is TGTGCCAGCAGCCAAGAGGCCGGGAGCTGGCTAGCGGGGCTGGGTACGCAGTATTTT.

The chain links TRBV29-1 to TRBJ2-7; 8 bases map to TRBD1. Germline-derived CDR1 and CDR2 are SQVTM and ANQGSEA. Trimming at V came to 6 bases and at J to 2 bases, leaving 6 bases not matched to a gene. This CDR3 has 13 residues. The CDR3 region is CSVLGQGAYEQYF. CDR3 coding DNA: TGCAGCGTACTTGGACAGGGAGCCTACGAGCAGTACTTC.

V usage is TRBV4-1 and J usage is TRBJ2-1; 8 nucleotides align to TRBD2. The CDR3 covers 17 residues. Germline values: CDR1 MGHRA, CDR2 YSYEKL. The junction had 8 bases not matched to a gene; V was cut back by 3 bases and J by 1 base. CDR3 nucleotide sequence: TGCGCCAGCAGCCAGGAAAGACTAGCGCGATCCTACAATGAGCAGTTCTTC. Translated, it gives CASSQERLARSYNEQFF.

This clonotype was recorded a few times. V is TRBV4-1 and J is TRBJ2-6; 9 positions match TRBD1. The germline gives CDR1 MGHRA, CDR2 YSYEKL. J gave up 2 bases and V 1 base, and 3 bases lay outside the gene matches. CDR3 length: 17 amino acids. Here the CDR3 DNA reads TGCGCCAGCAGCCAAGGTACAGGGGGCACTGGGGCCAACGTCCTGACTTTC. It codes for CASSQGTGGTGANVLTF.

This clonotype occurred a few times. The chain uses TRBV11-3 and TRBJ2-2; D ambiguous. The germline V gene has CDR1 SGHNT and CDR2 YENEEA. Trimming removed 3 bases at V and 1 base at J, with 12 bases between. The CDR3 is 16 residues long. The CDR3 reads CASSFGPYGNTGELFF. The CDR3 bases are TGTGCCAGCAGCTTTGGACCCTACGGGAACACCGGGGAGCTGTTTTTT.

This clonotype appeared a few times. This chain joins TRBV6-2 or TRBV6-3 and TRBJ2-7; the match to TRBD1 covers 7 bases. The CDR3 is 13 residues long. V lost 8 bases to trimming and J lost 6 bases; unmatched junction nucleotides: 10. Per the germline V gene, CDR1 is MNHEY and CDR2 is SVGEGT. The CDR3 sequence is CASGFQGDGEQYF. CDR3 nucleotides: TGTGCCAGCGGTTTCCAGGGGGACGGCGAGCAGTACTTC.

The chain combines TRBV11-2 with TRBJ1-4, with TRBD1 matching over 8 bases. Germline V gene sequence: CDR1 SGHAT, CDR2 FQNNGV. This CDR3 comprises 15 residues. After removal of 3 bases from V and 8 bases from J, the junction contained 8 bases not matched to a gene. The CDR3 nucleotides are TGTGCCAGCAGCTTCGGACAGGGCTTATGGGAAAAACTGTTTTTT. Protein sequence: CASSFGQGLWEKLFF.

The chain uses TRBV2 and TRBJ2-3; D may be TRBD2 (6 bases). V shed 5 bases and J shed 0 bases, with 12 bases lying between them. CDR1 is SNHLY and CDR2 is FYNNEI in the germline V gene. The CDR3 loop spans 15 amino acids. The CDR3 nucleotides are TGTGCCAGCAGTCGCGGGACGTTGAGCACAGATACGCAGTATTTT. Amino acid sequence: CASSRGTLSTDTQYF. The full variable domain, rest sourced from reference TRBV2 and TRBJ2-3, is EPEVTQTPSHQVTQMGQEVILRCVPISNHLYFYWYRQILGQKVEFLVSFYNNEISEKSEIFDDQFSVERPDGSNFTLKIRSTKLEDSAMYFCASSRGTLSTDTQYFGPGTRLTVL.

This sequence joins TRBV6-5 and TRBJ1-3, with TRBD1 identical over 7 bases. Germline V gives CDR1 MNHEY, CDR2 SVGAGI. The CDR3 is 14 amino acids. Losses at the gene ends were 0 bases for V and 8 bases for J; bases not matched to a gene: 4. The CDR3 nucleotides are TGTGCCAGCAGTTACTCGAACAGGGGATACACCATATATTTT. This codes for CASSYSNRGYTIYF.

The chain joins TRBV5-5 to TRBJ1-6; D is unresolved. From germline, CDR1 is SGHKS and CDR2 YYEKEE (reference sequence). Trimming left V 0 bases short and J 7 bases short, with 8 bases between. The CDR3 spans 14 residues. CDR3 DNA sequence: TGTGCCAGCAGCTTGGCAGGCTTAAATTCACCCCTCCACTTT. Translating it yields CASSLAGLNSPLHF.

This clonotype has more than one count but fewer than ten. This sequence joins TRBV5-4 and TRBJ2-1; D not certain. In germline, CDR1 is SGHNT, CDR2 YYREEE (reference sequence). This CDR3 has 16 amino acids. Trimming removed 6 bases from V and 0 bases from J, with 16 bases in between. CDR3 sequence reads: CASTNVAWGSYNEQFF. CDR3 DNA: TGTGCCAGCACCAACGTTGCTTGGGGCTCCTACAATGAGCAGTTCTTC.

This chain links TRBV20-1 with TRBJ2-7, with TRBD1 identical over 8 bases. Germline CDR1 reads DFQATT; CDR2 reads SNEGSKA (reference sequence). With 5 bases clipped from V and 2 bases from J, the junction kept 11 bases outside the gene matches. The CDR3 runs 15 residues. This chain's CDR3 is CSASGLRQGTYEQYF. For the CDR3, the DNA is TGCAGTGCTTCCGGGCTCCGACAGGGGACCTACGAGCAGTACTTC.

This clonotype showed up just a few times. The CDR3 coding sequence is TGTGCCAGCAGCTTCCGGGACAGGGGCCCATTCGGGCAGTATTTT. It specifies CASSFRDRGPFGQYF. The gene calls are TRBV5-5 and TRBJ2-3; TRBD1 matches at 10 bases. This CDR3 is built from 15 residues. The V gene end was trimmed by 2 bases and the J gene end by 11 bases; junction bases not matched to a gene: 11. Germline V lookup: CDR1 SGHKS, CDR2 YYEKEE (reference sequence).

Only a few counts were recorded for this clonotype. The chain links TRBV5-1 to TRBJ2-7; 8 bases fit TRBD2. From germline, CDR1 is SGHRS and CDR2 YFSETQ. This CDR3 comprises 15 residues. J lost 6 bases, V lost 1 base, and 9 bases had no gene match. DNA of the CDR3: TGCGCCAGCAGCTTGCTGGCGGGGGGTCAGGGCGAGCAGTACTTC. Protein: CASSLLAGGQGEQYF.